These 23 T cell receptor beta chains share one sample of origin, sequenced in a study of blood T cells in healthy people across ages (dated by TCRdb to between 2014 and 2017). The library was produced with 5' RACE. For sequencing, an Illumina HiSeq 2500 was employed. A second PCR of about 6 to 12 cycles was run with a J-beta primer mix and a sample-barcoded 5' primer. TCRdb trimmed the raw reads at Q25, called clones with MiXCR and kept productive beta chains. Rows with a matching CDR3 protein are joined into one entry that keeps the most common DNA and genes. The sample profile shows roughly 650,000 distinct CDR3 sequences; 32% of them were found once. Clones ranked in the top ten supply 15% of the sample. The specimen sequenced was blood. These receptors all come from a woman of 80 years or more in good health. Donor details come from another sample of the same person, matched by shared clones.

This clonotype has ten or more counts. The rearrangement joins TRBV15 to TRBJ2-4; a weak D match, TRBD1 (5 bases). There are 16 residues in the CDR3. Germline V gene data show CDR1 as LNHNV and CDR2 as YYDKDF (reference sequence). With 3 bases removed from V and 0 bases from J, the gap between germline ends came to 12 bases. In DNA, the CDR3 is TGTGCCACCAGCAGTAAGGCAGGGCGAGCCAAAAACATTCAGTACTTC. Residues: CATSSKAGRAKNIQYF.

The V gene is TRBV7-2, the J gene TRBJ2-1, with 8 nucleotides matching TRBD2. Trimming took 2 bases from V and 4 from J; bases not matched to a gene: 7. Germline-derived CDR1 and CDR2 are SGHTA and FQGNSA. The CDR3 spans 16 residues. The CDR3 DNA reads as TGTGCCAGCAGCTTATCTAACGGGGGGGCGTACAATGAGCAGTTCTTC. Protein product: CASSLSNGGAYNEQFF.

This clonotype was recorded many times. The rearrangement uses TRBV30 and TRBJ2-7, with 8 bases matching TRBD2. With V trimmed by 7 bases and J by 5 bases, 7 bases remained unmatched. Germline assignment: CDR1 GTSNPN and CDR2 SVGIG (reference sequence). This CDR3 has 12 residues. The CDR3 loop reads CAFKAGGDEQYF. The CDR3 region has the DNA TGTGCCTTTAAGGCCGGGGGGGACGAGCAGTACTTC.

This clonotype was recorded at least ten times. Sequence at one end of the junction differs from germline and may be a read error. The chain recombines TRBV4-1 with TRBJ2-1, with TRBD2 matching 10 bases. The CDR3 covers 15 residues. Germline loops: CDR1 MGHRA, CDR2 YSYEKL. For the CDR3, the DNA is TGTGCCAGCAGCCTTGGACTAGCGGCATACAATGAGCAGTTCTTC. As protein: CASSLGLAAYNEQFF.

This clonotype was seen at least ten times. The chain couples TRBV20-1 to TRBJ1-2; possible D gene TRBD1, 5 bases. This CDR3 is built from 15 residues. Between the trimmed V and J ends, which lost 3 bases and 2 bases, there was a span of 16 bases. Looked up from germline, CDR1 is DFQATT and CDR2 is SNEGSKA (reference sequence). The CDR3 nucleotides read TGCAGTGCTAGCAGCCGCGACAGCTCCAACTATGGCTACACCTTC. It codes for CSASSRDSSNYGYTF.

The V call is TRBV20-1, the J call TRBJ1-2; TRBD1 matches 7 bases. The junction had 10 bases not matched to a gene; V was cut back by 0 bases and J by 6 bases. The CDR3 contains 15 residues. Germline assignment: CDR1 DFQATT and CDR2 SNEGSKA (reference sequence). This CDR3 reads CSARETDRQNHGYTF. The CDR3 DNA sequence: TGCAGTGCTAGAGAAACGGACAGGCAAAACCATGGCTACACCTTC.

As to this clonotype: Possible read error: a much larger clone is one base away. The chain uses TRBV5-4 and TRBJ2-5; D not resolved. V was clipped by 4 bases and J by 11 bases, with 21 bases between them. Per the germline V gene, CDR1 is SGHNT and CDR2 is YYREEE (reference sequence). There are 14 residues in the CDR3. This CDR3 reads CASSPTRAPREQYF. CDR3 nucleotides: TGTGCCAGCAGCCCAACCCGGGCTCCGCGTGAGCAGTACTTC.

This clonotype was counted ten times or more. V gene TRBV5-1 combines with J gene TRBJ2-7; no reliable D call. This CDR3 region has 14 residues. In germline, CDR1 is SGHRS, CDR2 YFSETQ. V lost 0 bases, J lost 6 bases, and 13 bases lay in between. This chain's CDR3 is CASSLVPGTAEQYF. The CDR3 DNA sequence: TGCGCCAGCAGCTTGGTCCCTGGCACAGCCGAGCAGTACTTC.

There are many counts of this clonotype. CDR3 nucleotide sequence: TGCAGTGCTACCCCCGGGACAGGGAAAATGGCGTCCGAGCAGTACTTC. Amino acids: CSATPGTGKMASEQYF. The rearrangement uses TRBV20-1 and TRBJ2-7; TRBD1 matches 9 bases. The CDR3 spans 16 residues. Germline trimming cut 4 bases from V and 6 bases from J; bases unmatched to any gene: 16. In germline, CDR1 is DFQATT, CDR2 SNEGSKA (reference sequence).

This clonotype was counted many times. V usage is TRBV5-1 and J usage is TRBJ1-2, with D unclear. Germline V CDR1 and CDR2: SGHRS, YFSETQ. Between the trimmed V and J ends, which lost 6 bases and 0 bases, there was a span of 12 bases. The CDR3 contains 14 residues. CDR3 bases: TGCGCCAGCACCCGAGACGGTACTAACTATGGCTACACCTTC. Translated: CASTRDGTNYGYTF.

The rearrangement joins TRBV11-3 to TRBJ2-3; 7 nucleotides agree with TRBD1. V lost 5 bases to trimming and J lost 7 bases; unmatched junction nucleotides: 15. This CDR3 has 16 residues. Germline V lookup: CDR1 SGHNT, CDR2 YENEEA. The CDR3 coding sequence is TGTGCCAGCAGCCAGACTTCGGGACAGAACACCTATACGCAGTATTTT. The encoded protein is CASSQTSGQNTYTQYF.

The V gene is TRBV19, the J gene TRBJ2-6, with 8 bases fitting TRBD2. The CDR3 covers 17 residues. Germline loops: CDR1 LNHDA, CDR2 SQIVND (reference sequence). V gave up 2 bases and J gave up 1 base; unmatched junction bases: 4. The DNA of the CDR3 is TGTGCCAGTAGTATAAGCGGGAGCTTTTCTGGGGCCAACGTCCTGACTTTC. The encoded protein is CASSISGSFSGANVLTF.

The sample holds many counts of this clonotype. This rearrangement joins TRBV11-2 to TRBJ2-7; TRBD1 matches 7 bases. Trimming at V came to 3 bases and at J to 3 bases, leaving 5 bases not matched to a gene. From germline, CDR1 is SGHAT and CDR2 FQNNGV. This CDR3 has 14 amino acids. As DNA, the CDR3 is TGTGCCAGCAGCTTCCTCCGACAGGGCTACGAGCAGTACTTC. Its translation is CASSFLRQGYEQYF.

With regard to this clonotype: A much larger clone lies a single base off, so this may be a read error. This sequence joins TRBV12-3 or TRBV12-4 and TRBJ2-5; D call uncertain. The CDR3 is 10 residues long. V was clipped by 5 bases and J by 11 bases, with 9 bases between them. CDR3 loop: CASSGNEQYF. In nucleotides, the CDR3 is TGTGCCAGCAGTGGCAATGAGCAGTACTTC.

This clonotype was counted ten times or more. V usage is TRBV5-1 and J usage is TRBJ2-3; D ambiguous. The CDR3 is 15 amino acids. The ends were cut back, 0 bases at V and 14 bases at J, with 22 bases in the middle. The germline gives CDR1 SGHRS, CDR2 YFSETQ. CDR3 nucleotide sequence: TGCGCCAGCAGCTTGGGGGCAGGCTCCTCTCAACAGCGGTATTTT. Amino acid sequence: CASSLGAGSSQQRYF.

Comments on this clonotype: The final CDR3 position lacks the conserved phenylalanine or tryptophan, pointing to a likely read error. The rearrangement uses TRBV5-1 and TRBJ2-4, with D uncertain. In germline, CDR1 is SGHRS, CDR2 YFSETQ. This CDR3 has 16 amino acids. V dropped 3 bases and J dropped 0 bases, with 13 bases sitting between them. The DNA of the CDR3 is TGCGCCAGCAGCTCGGGCCTGTCTTTAGCCAAAAACATTCAGTACATC. It translates to CASSSGLSLAKNIQYI.

The V gene is TRBV7-9, the J gene TRBJ2-7; D remains ambiguous. The V gene lost 5 bases and the J gene lost 4 bases, with 9 bases spanning the gap. This CDR3 has 12 residues. Germline V gene data show CDR1 as SEHNR and CDR2 as FQNEAQ (reference sequence). The CDR3 sequence is CASSQRRYEQYF. In DNA, the CDR3 is TGTGCCAGCAGCCAGAGGCGTTACGAGCAGTACTTC.

This clonotype was observed many times. The chain links TRBV12-3 or TRBV12-4 to TRBJ2-1; D might be TRBD1 (5 bases). V lost 3 bases and J 9 bases, leaving 18 bases between the germline ends. The CDR3 has 15 amino acids. CDR3 DNA sequence: TGTGCCAGCAGTTTCTCCGGACAAGATTCGGGTGAGCAGTTCTTC. It is translated as CASSFSGQDSGEQFF.

This clonotype was observed many times. The chain employs TRBV6-2 or TRBV6-3 and TRBJ2-3; the D call may be TRBD1 or TRBD2 (5 bases each). The CDR3 extends over 12 amino acids. Germline V gives CDR1 MNHEY, CDR2 SVGEGT. Trimming stripped 7 bases from V and 3 bases from J, with 8 bases between. CDR3 region: CASTGATDTQYF. The CDR3 bases are TGTGCCAGCACCGGGGCGACAGATACGCAGTATTTT.

Concerning this clonotype: An end of the junction differs from the germline gene, which may be a read error. This chain joins TRBV7-9 and TRBJ2-1; the D is unclear. Germline V lookup: CDR1 SEHNR, CDR2 FQNEAQ (reference sequence). This CDR3 is 12 amino acids long. Here the CDR3 DNA reads TGTGCCAGCAGCCCCCCCATCCATGAGCAGTTATTC. Translation gives CASSPPIHEQLF.

This clonotype was counted at least ten times. This chain joins TRBV5-1 and TRBJ1-2; 8 bases agree with TRBD1. The V gene's germline CDR1 is SGHRS and CDR2 YFSETQ. The CDR3 contains 13 residues. J was trimmed by 8 bases and V by 4 bases; bases with no gene match: 7. The CDR3 DNA reads TGCGCCAGCAGCCCAGGGGGCGGTTGGGGCTACACCTTC. Protein: CASSPGGGWGYTF.

This clonotype was counted at least ten times. The chain uses TRBV3-1 and TRBJ2-7; possible D gene TRBD2, 5 bases. The germline gives CDR1 LGHDT, CDR2 YNNKEL (reference sequence). The CDR3 is 15 residues long. Trimming took 4 bases from V and 3 from J, leaving 16 bases between them. The chain's CDR3 is CASSPSEVPDYEQYF. Here the CDR3 DNA reads TGTGCCAGCAGCCCGTCGGAGGTTCCAGACTACGAGCAGTACTTC.

Regarding this clonotype: Since a much larger clone is just one base distant, this may be a read error. This rearrangement joins TRBV5-1 to TRBJ1-4, with 7 bases that match TRBD1. This CDR3 is built from 15 residues. CDR1 and CDR2 (germline): SGHRS, YFSETQ. The CDR3 DNA is TGCGCCAGCAGCTTGACGGGACAGATTAATGAAAAACGGTTTTTT. It encodes CASSLTGQINEKRFF. Full variable domain (remainder filled in from reference TRBV5-1 and TRBJ1-4): KAGVTQTPRYLIKTRGQQVTLSCSPISGHRSVSWYQQTPGQGLQFLFEYFSETQRNKGNFPGRFSGRQFSNSRSEMNVSTLELGDSALYLCASSLTGQINEKRFFGSGTQLSVL.